This is a list of T cell receptor beta chains from one sample in a study of CD8 T cells in Susac syndrome. TCRdb itself ran the immunoSEQ multiplex PCR reads through MiXCR, one entry per CDR3 protein. The sample lists some 150,000 distinct CDR3 sequences, 95% seen once, with 0.14% in the top ten. The material sequenced was CD4+ T cells from PBMCs. The receptors here all came from a human donor with Susac syndrome. CDR3s include the opening cysteine and the closing phenylalanine or tryptophan. A D gene is named only where the DNA matches it firmly. Size is omitted from some rows. Given values are once, few, many or a class for expanded clones.

>TRBD1|TRBJ2-5|TRBV12-3/TRBV12-4|NA
TGTGCCAGCAGCTTGGGGGACAGGCGGGAGACCCAGTACTTC
CASSLGDRRETQYF
>NA|TRBJ1-1|TRBV7-9|NA
TGTGCCAGCAGCTTGGAGGCTAACACTGAAGCTTTCTTT
CASSLEANTEAFF
>NA|TRBJ2-1|TRBV19|NA
TGTGCCAGTAGTCCACAGGAGAGCTCCTACAATGAGCAGTTCTTC
CASSPQESSYNEQFF
>TRBD1|TRBJ1-3|TRBV2|NA
TGTGCCAGCACGACAGGGGGCTCTGGAAACACCATATATTTT
CASTTGGSGNTIYF
>NA|TRBJ1-4|TRBV15|NA
TGTGCCACCAGCAGAGTCGTGGAGAGAACACGAAGGGAAAAACTGTTTTTT
CATSRVVERTRREKLFF
>TRBD2|TRBJ2-1|TRBV5-1|NA
TGCGCCAGCAGACGATCAAGCGGGGGGGGTCACAATGAGCAGTTCTTC
CASRRSSGGGHNEQFF
>NA|TRBJ1-1|TRBV3-1|NA
TGTGCCAGCAGCCCGGGGGGGACGAGGAACACTGAAGCTTTCTTT
CASSPGGTRNTEAFF
>NA|TRBJ2-2|TRBV11-2|few
TGTGCCAGCAGCCGAATCAACACCGGGGAGCTGTTTTTT
CASSRINTGELFF
>NA|TRBJ1-2|TRBV24-1|once
TGTGCCACCAGTGATGCGACCGGGACGGGGAACTATGGCTACACCTTC
CATSDATGTGNYGYTF
>NA|TRBJ1-3|TRBV28|NA
TGTGCCAGCAGGGGGGAATACGGCTCTGGAAACACCATATATTTT
CASRGEYGSGNTIYF
>NA|TRBJ2-7|TRBV30|NA
TGTGCCTGGAGACACGCTGGGGCGCACGAGCAGTACTTC
CAWRHAGAHEQYF
>TRBD2|TRBJ2-1|TRBV15|NA
TGTGCCACCAGCAGAGATCCACGGGAGGGCTTTTATGAGCAGTTCTTC
CATSRDPREGFYEQFF
>NA|TRBJ1-5|TRBV28|NA
TGTGCCAGCAGCGGATGGATAGGAGCTAATCAGCCCCAGCATTTT
CASSGWIGANQPQHF
>NA|TRBJ2-2|TRBV10-3|NA
TGTGCCATCAGCCCTGCTTCGAACACCGGGGAGCTGTTTTTT
CAISPASNTGELFF
>NA|TRBJ2-3|TRBV10-3|NA
TGTGCCATCAGCCCTCTGGGGGCCTCAGATACGCAGTATTTT
CAISPLGASDTQYF
>NA|TRBJ2-6|TRBV5-1|NA
TGCGCCAGCAGCTCGGGACCGCTAGACTCTGGGGCCAACGTCCTGACTTTC
CASSSGPLDSGANVLTF
>TRBD2|TRBJ2-7|TRBV30|NA
TGTGCCTGGACCGGACTAGCGGGAAGCCAGCAGTACTTC
CAWTGLAGSQQYF
>TRBD1|TRBJ1-2|TRBV5-1|NA
TGCGCCAGCAGCCAGGACAGGGACTATGGCTACACCTTC
CASSQDRDYGYTF
>NA|TRBJ2-1|TRBV4-2|NA
TGTGCCAGCAGCCAAGGTCCAGGTGGTGGCAACGTGCAGTTCTTC
CASSQGPGGGNVQFF
>TRBD1|TRBJ1-5|TRBV12-3/TRBV12-4|NA
TGTGCCAGCAGCCTTATACAGGGGCAGCCCCAGCATTTT
CASSLIQGQPQHF
>NA|TRBJ2-3|TRBV21-1|NA
TGTGCCAGCAGCATCCCGAGGACAGGGGGAGTTACAGATACGCAGTATTTT
CASSIPRTGGVTDTQYF
>NA|TRBJ2-7|TRBV12-3/TRBV12-4|NA
TGTGCCAGCAGTCCAGGTCCCGGGGAGCAGTACTTC
CASSPGPGEQYF
>NA|TRBJ2-5|TRBV11-2|NA
TGTGCCAGCAGCTTACGGAGGACCCAAGAGACCCAGTACTTC
CASSLRRTQETQYF
>TRBD2|TRBJ2-1|TRBV19|NA
TGTGCCAGTACCTTCCGGGGGGGAAGTAACAATGAGCAGTTCTTC
CASTFRGGSNNEQFF
>NA|TRBJ1-5|TRBV30|NA
TGTGCCTGGAGTGTAGGGCAGTCCCCCCAGCCCCAGCATTTT
CAWSVGQSPQPQHF
>NA|TRBJ2-2|TRBV29-1|few
TGCAGCGTAACTGGAGGAACTACGAACACCGGGGAGCTGTTTTTT
CSVTGGTTNTGELFF
>NA|TRBJ2-7|TRBV20-1|NA
TGCAGTGCTAGTGGGCAGGGGGTTAGGCTAGCGGCCTACGAGCAGTACTTC
CSASGQGVRLAAYEQYF
>NA|TRBJ2-5|TRBV20-1|few
TGCAGTGCTAGGGGCCAAGAGACCCAGTACTTC
CSARGQETQYF
>TRBD1|TRBJ2-1|TRBV30|once
TGTGCCTCCGAACCCGGAAGTGACAGGGGGAATGAGCAGTTCTTC
CASEPGSDRGNEQFF
>TRBD1|TRBJ1-5|TRBV19|NA
TGTGCCAGTAGTATGGGACAGGCGGGTCAGCCCCAGCATTTT
CASSMGQAGQPQHF
>NA|TRBJ2-3|TRBV6-1|NA
TGTGCCAGCAGTGAACCAGGGGCAGATACGCAGTATTTT
CASSEPGADTQYF
>NA|TRBJ2-7|TRBV9|NA
TGTGCCAGCAGCGTAGGGCAGGGGAGGTCCTACGAGCAGTACTTC
CASSVGQGRSYEQYF
>NA|TRBJ1-2|TRBV2|NA
TGTGCCAGCAGTGGAAAGGGCTATGGCTACACCTTC
CASSGKGYGYTF
>TRBD1|TRBJ2-7|TRBV9|NA
TGTGCCAGCGGCAATGTGGACAGGGAACCCTACGAGCAGTACTTC
CASGNVDREPYEQYF
>NA|TRBJ1-1|TRBV20-1|NA
TGCAGCAGGGAGGTGGGCAGTGAAGCTTTCTTT
CSREVGSEAFF
>NA|TRBJ1-3|TRBV4-1|once
TGCGCCAGCAGCCCCATTCGCCCCCCTGGAAACACCATATATTTT
CASSPIRPPGNTIYF
>NA|TRBJ1-5|TRBV20-1|NA
TGCAGTGCTAGTAGGACGGCTCAGCCCCAGCATTTT
CSASRTAQPQHF
>NA|TRBJ1-1|TRBV28|NA
TGTGCCAGCAGAGCAGGGGACACTGAAGCTTTCTTT
CASRAGDTEAFF
>TRBD1|TRBJ1-2|TRBV9|once
TGTGCCAGCAGCAAGGACAGGGTCTATGGCTACACCTTC
CASSKDRVYGYTF
>NA|TRBJ2-3|TRBV11-2|NA
TGTGCCAGCAGCCCAGGGGTCGGTAGCACAGATACGCAGTATTTT
CASSPGVGSTDTQYF
>NA|TRBJ1-1|TRBV20-1|NA
TGCAGTGCTGGGGGGGTATATGGAATGAACACTGAAGCTTTCTTT
CSAGGVYGMNTEAFF
>TRBD1|TRBJ1-4|TRBV6-6|NA
TGTGCCAGCAGTACGCCCGGGACAGGGATGGAAAAACTGTTTTTT
CASSTPGTGMEKLFF
>TRBD1|TRBJ2-3|TRBV25-1|NA
TGTGCCAGCAGTGAATTGGGTCGGGGGACAGGCCCCAACGATACGCAGTATTTT
CASSELGRGTGPNDTQYF
>TRBD1|TRBJ1-2|TRBV30|NA
TGTGCCTGGAGGGAGGGGGCAGGCGGCTACACCTTC
CAWREGAGGYTF
>NA|TRBJ2-3|TRBV30|NA
TGTGCCTGGAGCCCGGGACCCCCTATCGGGGCAGATACGCAGTATTTT
CAWSPGPPIGADTQYF
>NA|TRBJ2-5|TRBV3-1|NA
TGTGCCAGCAGCCCATCTGTTCGGAGAGGCCAAGAGACCCAGTACTTC
CASSPSVRRGQETQYF
>NA|TRBJ2-1|TRBV6-6|NA
TGTGCCAGTCTTCCCGGGGGAGGTTTGCGGCAGTTCTTC
CASLPGGGLRQFF
>NA|TRBJ2-1|TRBV6-4|once
TGTGCCAGCAGTGACAGGGGGGGCGACTCCTACAATGAGCAGTTCTTC
CASSDRGGDSYNEQFF
>NA|TRBJ1-2|TRBV20-1|few
TGCAGTGCTTCCTCTGAGTATGGCTACACCTTC
CSASSEYGYTF
>NA|TRBJ2-1|TRBV29-1|NA
TGCAGCGTTTCAGGGGATAGTAGGAATGAGCAGTTCTTC
CSVSGDSRNEQFF
>NA|TRBJ1-5|TRBV27|NA
TGTGCCAGCAGTCGCCGACATCCTTCCCAGCCCCAGCATTTT
CASSRRHPSQPQHF
>TRBD1|TRBJ2-7|TRBV2|NA
TGTGCCAGCAGCCTCGCCTCGTGGCAGGGGGCAGAGCAGTACTTC
CASSLASWQGAEQYF
>NA|TRBJ2-7|TRBV3-1|NA
TGTGCCAGCAGCCAAGATCGAGGTCGGAAGATTTCTTCCTACGAGCAGTACTTC
CASSQDRGRKISSYEQYF